Detailed here is one TCR beta chain. Its target is not known. Germline V lookup: CDR1 ENHRY, CDR2 SYGVKD. The germline V and J ends were trimmed by 10 bases and 12 bases, with 22 bases remaining between them. The CDR3 sequence is 13 residues long. The table came from immunoSEQ multiplex PCR; TCRdb's copy has only in-frame clones and leaves some out. The sample records 80,000 to 100,000 clones, approximately 91% being singletons. The source of the sample is a study of OX40 agonist ivuxolimab in advanced cancers. Study summary: Partial responses were achieved by three patients: one hepatocellular carcinoma, two cutaneous melanoma. Overall study findings and caveats: Within 6 weeks, CD4+ and CD8+ blood T cells expanded clonally at 0.1 to 3.0 mg/kg. Among expanded peripheral T cells, antigen specificity went undetermined. CD8+ T cells showed, on average, more clonal expansion than CD4+ cells.

The source material was CD4+ or CD8+ T cells sorted from blood, sampled in a trial of the OX40 agonist ivuxolimab. The chain carries TRBV10-3 and TRBJ2-1; D possibly matches TRBD1 or TRBD2 (5 bases each). The clonotype was recovered from an adult with an advanced solid tumor such as melanoma, head and neck, liver or kidney cancer. The CDR3 here is CATTGTADVRQFF. The CDR3 coding sequence is TGTGCCACCACCGGGACGGCTGACGTGCGGCAGTTCTTC.